This TCR beta chain comes out of a study of blood T cell repertoires in COVID-19. The CDR3 is 15 amino acids. Germline lookup yields CDR1 LNHDA and CDR2 SQIVND (reference sequence). The junction had 3 bases not matched to a gene; V was cut back by 7 bases and J by 0 bases. The method was immunoSEQ multiplex PCR; TCRdb's version includes in-frame clones alone and lacks a portion of them. The sample includes 85,000 to 100,000 clones, 60% to 85% of them seen just once. The receptor comes from a man in his fifties or sixties who had recovered from COVID-19. The sequenced sample was peripheral blood. The V and J genes are TRBV19 and TRBJ2-1; the match to TRBD2 covers 10 bases. The CDR3 sequence is CASTPSGSSYNEQFF. The CDR3 DNA reads as TGTGCCAGTACCCCTAGCGGGAGCTCCTACAATGAGCAGTTCTTC.